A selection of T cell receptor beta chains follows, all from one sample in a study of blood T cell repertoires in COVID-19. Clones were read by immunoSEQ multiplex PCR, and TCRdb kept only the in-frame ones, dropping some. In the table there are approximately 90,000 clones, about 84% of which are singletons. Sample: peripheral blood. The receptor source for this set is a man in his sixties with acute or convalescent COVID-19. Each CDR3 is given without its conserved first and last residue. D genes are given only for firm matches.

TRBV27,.,ASSSSGGGVVAREKLF
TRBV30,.,AWSVPWGGYGYT
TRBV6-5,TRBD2,ASSYGAGASNEQF
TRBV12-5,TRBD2,ASGDHGGAVYNEQF
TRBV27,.,ASSLLSSLNYGYT
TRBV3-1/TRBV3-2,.,ASSQDLRGTNSPLH
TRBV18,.,ASSQAGFANEQF
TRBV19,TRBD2,ASKMLAGGHNEQF
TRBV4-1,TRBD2,PRRQLGGVPDSGANVLT
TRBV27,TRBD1,ASSNRGVSYNEQF
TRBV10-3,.,AISKYRDYEQY
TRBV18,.,ASSMGMNTEAF
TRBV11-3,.,ASSPQSPEAF
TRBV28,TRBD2,ASESSGSWYEQY
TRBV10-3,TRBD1,AISETTVTGADEKLF
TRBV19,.,ASSIGGISNYGYT
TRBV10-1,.,ASSVGSGLSEETQY
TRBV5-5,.,ASTHSPAQRYEQY
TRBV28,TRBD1,ASSPGQGRETQY
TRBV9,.,ASSVGQADQETQY
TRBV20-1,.,SARPQETQY
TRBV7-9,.,ASSLDPTREQY
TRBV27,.,ASRVLGANQPQH
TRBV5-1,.,ASSLVAGPSYEQY
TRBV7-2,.,ASSLRTGQRGGTQY
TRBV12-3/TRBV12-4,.,ASSINREQY
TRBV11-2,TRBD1,ASSRDRVLEQY
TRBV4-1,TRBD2,ASSQEDPAGRLIAKNIQY
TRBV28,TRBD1,ASSPAGQAYGYT
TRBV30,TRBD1,AWSTGFVGDRRSYEQY
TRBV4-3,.,ASSQSGLSTDTQY
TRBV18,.,ASSPSQGNEQF
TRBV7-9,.,ASSLVPTGGAETQY
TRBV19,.,ASSIGFYGGFYSNQPQH
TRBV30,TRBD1,AWSGGQGTRQPQH
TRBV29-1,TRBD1,SVDPGQGTYEQY
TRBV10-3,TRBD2,AISGEGDTQY
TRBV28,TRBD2,ASSLWASGNRNEQF
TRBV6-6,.,ASSPLISEKLF
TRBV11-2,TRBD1,ASSSGQVTFATNEKLF
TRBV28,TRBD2,ASIKGLAANEQY
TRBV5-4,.,ASSFLGATGELF
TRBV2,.,ARSHRAPEAF
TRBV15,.,ATSNNTGLGHRGAV
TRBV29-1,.,SVDRGGSEAF
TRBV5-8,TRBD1,ASSFWGQGFADTQY
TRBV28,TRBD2,ASNRLAANTGELF
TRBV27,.,ASRPGGLSNQPQH
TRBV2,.,ASSGAANTGELF
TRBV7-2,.,ASSLRNEQF